Sequencing of this T cell receptor (beta chain) was carried out in a study of technical replicates of blood from a handful of donors. Some clones are missing from TCRdb's copy, which holds only in-frame ones; the method was immunoSEQ multiplex PCR. The sample lists 65,000 to 90,000 clones; roughly 93% were seen once. Germline V gives CDR1 WNHNN, CDR2 SYGVQD (reference sequence). The CDR3 is made up of 14 amino acids. Unmatched junction bases numbered 4, after V lost 0 bases and J lost 6 bases. The sample taken for sequencing was T cells isolated from PBMCs. The chain has TRBV10-1 and TRBJ1-1; TRBD1 matches at 7 bases. The sequence was collected from a human donor in good health. CDR3: CASSESLGQPEAFF. The CDR3 DNA reads TGCGCCAGCAGTGAGTCCTTGGGACAGCCTGAAGCTTTCTTT.